The TCR beta chain described here comes from a study of regulatory T cells in long-lasting Graves disease. Study details: For under 3 months, newly diagnosed Graves' patients had been taking antithyroid drugs.

This clonotype was observed a few times. HTBI primers from iRepertoire and Arm-PCR of CDR3 regions yielded the TCR beta libraries. TCRdb reprocessed the multiplex PCR reads with MiXCR, giving one entry per CDR3 protein. The sample consists of about 500,000 distinct CDR3 sequences, around 11% of them appearing once. This CDR3 has 14 amino acids. V was cut by 6 bases and J by 5 bases, with 19 bases left in between. The germline CDR1 and CDR2 sequences are DFQATT and SNEGSKA (reference sequence). Time point of the sample: newly diagnosed GD, antithyroid drugs for less than 3 months. Preparation of the TCR library used RNA extracted from PBMCs. A blood draw put approximately 9 milliliters of peripheral blood into EDTA tubes. The same sample was also used in a study of T cells in Graves' hyperthyroidism and ophthalmopathy. This second study says: Clinical symptoms, serum thyroxine, TRAb, thyroid ultrasound and orbital computed tomography informed diagnoses. Appearing also in blood were most of the thyroid clonotypes expanded above 0.001.

This rearrangement joins TRBV20-1 to TRBJ2-5; D may correspond to TRBD1 or TRBD2 (6 bases each). This receptor was obtained from a woman under 40 with Graves disease. The material sequenced was peripheral blood mononuclear cells (PBMCs), taken at new diagnosis, from a patient treated with antithyroid drugs. The CDR3 loop reads CSAPLPGGRETQYF. The CDR3 DNA sequence: TGCAGTGCCCCCTTACCTGGGGGGCGGGAGACCCAGTACTTC.